The rows below give T cell receptor beta chains drawn from one sample of a study of T cell repertoires in cytomegalovirus infection. These TCRs are of unknown antigen specificity. TCRdb itself ran the reads through MiXCR, one entry per CDR3 protein. The sample has more than 110,000 distinct CDR3 sequences, about 31% seen once; the top ten hold roughly half. This specimen was CD8+ T cells from cultured PBMCs, taken from culture after CMV antigen stimulation. These receptors were obtained from a human donor in good health (CMV status not recorded). Some clones in this sample may be carry-over from other donors' samples. Both conserved end residues are part of each CDR3. The D gene is left open where the match is weak. Part of the rows lack a size; the others show once, few, many or a class for expanded clones.

V gene: TRBV7-9; D gene: TRBD1; J gene: TRBJ2-1; clone size: .; CDR3 DNA: TGTGCCAGCAGCTTAACCGGGACAGGGGGCAGGGATGAGCAGTTCTTC; CDR3 protein: CASSLTGTGGRDEQFF
V gene: TRBV4-1; D gene: .; J gene: TRBJ1-2; clone size: few; CDR3 DNA: TGCGCCAGCAGCCAAGACGAGGGGCACGGCTATGGCTACACCTTC; CDR3 protein: CASSQDEGHGYGYTF
V gene: TRBV12-3/TRBV12-4; D gene: .; J gene: TRBJ2-5; clone size: few; CDR3 DNA: TGTGCCAGCAGTTTACTAAGGGGGGAAGAGACCCAGTACTTC; CDR3 protein: CASSLLRGEETQYF
V gene: TRBV6-1; D gene: .; J gene: TRBJ1-1; clone size: many; CDR3 DNA: TGTGCCAGCAGTGACCGGATGGAGTTACAAGAGAACACTGAAGCTTTCTTT; CDR3 protein: CASSDRMELQENTEAFF
V gene: TRBV7-2; D gene: .; J gene: TRBJ2-2; clone size: .; CDR3 DNA: TGTGCCAGCAGGGTTCCAAGGACCGGGGAGCTGTTTTTT; CDR3 protein: CASRVPRTGELFF
V gene: TRBV7-3; D gene: .; J gene: TRBJ1-1; clone size: many; CDR3 DNA: TGTGCCAGCAGGTTCCCCACCGGGGGGGAATCCTATGAAGCTTTCTTT; CDR3 protein: CASRFPTGGESYEAFF
V gene: TRBV5-6; D gene: .; J gene: TRBJ2-5; clone size: .; CDR3 DNA: TGTGCCAGCAGCCCTCCCCCCTTGACCGAACGGACCCAGTACTTC; CDR3 protein: CASSPPPLTERTQYF
V gene: TRBV4-1; D gene: .; J gene: TRBJ1-6; clone size: few; CDR3 DNA: TGCGCCAGCAGCCGGGGCAGGGGAAATTCACCCCTCCACTTT; CDR3 protein: CASSRGRGNSPLHF
V gene: TRBV11-2; D gene: TRBD2; J gene: TRBJ2-3; clone size: .; CDR3 DNA: TGTGCCAGCAGCTTAGGAGTTAACTGGCGGGGGGGCACAGATACGCAGTATTTT; CDR3 protein: CASSLGVNWRGGTDTQYF
V gene: TRBV6-2/TRBV6-3; D gene: .; J gene: TRBJ2-1; clone size: .; CDR3 DNA: TGTGCCAGCAGTTATGCAGCCTACGATGAGCAGTTCTTC; CDR3 protein: CASSYAAYDEQFF
V gene: TRBV7-8; D gene: TRBD2; J gene: TRBJ2-1; clone size: few; CDR3 DNA: TGTGCCAGCAGCTCCTGGACTAGCTCTTACAATGAGCAGTTCTTC; CDR3 protein: CASSSWTSSYNEQFF
V gene: TRBV28; D gene: .; J gene: TRBJ2-3; clone size: many; CDR3 DNA: TGTGCCAGCAGTCCGCAGGGTCCCAGCACAGATACGCAGTATTTT; CDR3 protein: CASSPQGPSTDTQYF
V gene: TRBV9; D gene: .; J gene: TRBJ2-3; clone size: many; CDR3 DNA: TGTGCCAGCAGCGAAGGACCCGAGGGGGATACGCAGTATTTT; CDR3 protein: CASSEGPEGDTQYF
V gene: TRBV27; D gene: .; J gene: TRBJ1-5; clone size: .; CDR3 DNA: TGTGCCAGCAGTTTATCGGGGGGTTGGGGAGTCGTCAATCAGCCCCAGCATTTT; CDR3 protein: CASSLSGGWGVVNQPQHF
V gene: TRBV7-8; D gene: TRBD2; J gene: TRBJ2-3; clone size: .; CDR3 DNA: TGTGCCAGCAGCTTAGCCCTCGGGACTAGCGGGTGGGATACGCAGTATTTT; CDR3 protein: CASSLALGTSGWDTQYF
V gene: TRBV19; D gene: .; J gene: TRBJ2-7; clone size: .; CDR3 DNA: TGTGCCAGTAGCGGTTGGGCCTACGAGCAGTACTTC; CDR3 protein: CASSGWAYEQYF
V gene: TRBV12-3/TRBV12-4; D gene: .; J gene: TRBJ2-1; clone size: .; CDR3 DNA: TGTGCCAGCACGTATGGGTACAATGAGCAGTTCTTC; CDR3 protein: CASTYGYNEQFF
V gene: TRBV19; D gene: .; J gene: TRBJ2-2; clone size: few; CDR3 DNA: TGTGCCAGTAGTATAGTCACCGGCGGGGAGCTGTTTTTT; CDR3 protein: CASSIVTGGELFF
V gene: TRBV7-2; D gene: .; J gene: TRBJ2-3; clone size: many; CDR3 DNA: TGTGCCAGCAGAGCAGACCTTGGGGGAGATACGCAGTATTTT; CDR3 protein: CASRADLGGDTQYF
V gene: TRBV24-1; D gene: .; J gene: TRBJ2-4; clone size: few; CDR3 DNA: TGTGCCACCTCGGCTCAGGGGTCCATTCAGTACTTC; CDR3 protein: CATSAQGSIQYF
V gene: TRBV7-8; D gene: .; J gene: TRBJ2-3; clone size: many; CDR3 DNA: TGTGCCAGCAGCTTAGCGCTGGGCGGGGTCCCGACAGATACGCAGTATTTT; CDR3 protein: CASSLALGGVPTDTQYF
V gene: TRBV24-1; D gene: TRBD1; J gene: TRBJ1-5; clone size: few; CDR3 DNA: TGTGCCACCAGGACAGGGACTCGGCCCCAGCATTTT; CDR3 protein: CATRTGTRPQHF
V gene: TRBV28; D gene: .; J gene: TRBJ1-2; clone size: .; CDR3 DNA: TGTGCCAGCAGTTTAGACTCGGGGTCTTGGGGCGGCTACACCTTC; CDR3 protein: CASSLDSGSWGGYTF
V gene: TRBV7-3; D gene: TRBD1; J gene: TRBJ1-2; clone size: few; CDR3 DNA: TGTGCCAGCAGCCTTACAGGGGAGGGCTACACCTTC; CDR3 protein: CASSLTGEGYTF
V gene: TRBV3-1; D gene: TRBD2; J gene: TRBJ2-3; clone size: .; CDR3 DNA: TGTGCCAGCAGCCCCCGGGTAGCGGGGGCCACAGATACGCAGTATTTT; CDR3 protein: CASSPRVAGATDTQYF
V gene: TRBV7-9; D gene: .; J gene: TRBJ2-3; clone size: .; CDR3 DNA: TGTGCCAGCAGCCCCCAGGGTCAGGGGAGGGCAGATACGCAGTATTTT; CDR3 protein: CASSPQGQGRADTQYF
V gene: TRBV2; D gene: TRBD1; J gene: TRBJ1-1; clone size: few; CDR3 DNA: TGTGCCAGCAGTGAAAGCTTTGACAGGGCAAATGAAGCTTTCTTT; CDR3 protein: CASSESFDRANEAFF
V gene: TRBV6-1; D gene: TRBD1; J gene: TRBJ2-3; clone size: many; CDR3 DNA: TGTGCCAGCACCCCCATGGGACAGGGGTCAGATACGCAGTATTTT; CDR3 protein: CASTPMGQGSDTQYF
V gene: TRBV6-5; D gene: .; J gene: TRBJ1-5; clone size: .; CDR3 DNA: TGTGCCAGCAGTCCCCGTTGGGGGGGACGGGAGGGTCAGCCCCAGCATTTT; CDR3 protein: CASSPRWGGREGQPQHF
V gene: TRBV2; D gene: .; J gene: TRBJ1-2; clone size: .; CDR3 DNA: TGTGCCAGCAGTGTGGAAACCCGGGACACCGATAACTATGGCTACACCTTC; CDR3 protein: CASSVETRDTDNYGYTF
V gene: TRBV6-1; D gene: TRBD2; J gene: TRBJ2-1; clone size: .; CDR3 DNA: TGTGCCAGCAGTGGATTAGCGGGGACTAAGGATGAGCAGTTCTTC; CDR3 protein: CASSGLAGTKDEQFF
V gene: TRBV27; D gene: .; J gene: TRBJ1-3; clone size: few; CDR3 DNA: TGTGCCAGCAGTTTAGGGGTTGGGCTCGGAACCATATATTTT; CDR3 protein: CASSLGVGLGTIYF
V gene: TRBV7-6; D gene: TRBD2; J gene: TRBJ2-1; clone size: .; CDR3 DNA: TGTGCCAGCAGTCAAAAGGCCGATGGGGGGACTAACAATGAGCAGTTCTTC; CDR3 protein: CASSQKADGGTNNEQFF
V gene: TRBV7-6; D gene: .; J gene: TRBJ2-5; clone size: few; CDR3 DNA: TGTGCCAGCAGCTTAGGGACCAAGGATAGGGAGACCCAGTACTTC; CDR3 protein: CASSLGTKDRETQYF
V gene: TRBV5-5; D gene: TRBD2; J gene: TRBJ2-1; clone size: .; CDR3 DNA: TGTGCCAGCAGCTTGTGGGCTAGCGGGAGCTCCTACAATGAGCAGTTCTTC; CDR3 protein: CASSLWASGSSYNEQFF
V gene: TRBV12-3/TRBV12-4; D gene: .; J gene: TRBJ2-1; clone size: few; CDR3 DNA: TGTGCCAGCAGCCCCTTTGGGGACTCCTACAATGAGCAGTTCTTC; CDR3 protein: CASSPFGDSYNEQFF
V gene: TRBV5-4; D gene: TRBD2; J gene: TRBJ2-3; clone size: few; CDR3 DNA: TGTGCCAGCAGCCTAGCGGGGGGGCAGGTAGATACGCAGTATTTT; CDR3 protein: CASSLAGGQVDTQYF
V gene: TRBV6-5; D gene: TRBD1; J gene: TRBJ1-3; clone size: few; CDR3 DNA: TGTGCCAGCAGCCCTGACAGGGGTACTGGAAACACCATATATTTT; CDR3 protein: CASSPDRGTGNTIYF
V gene: TRBV28; D gene: .; J gene: TRBJ2-1; clone size: once; CDR3 DNA: TGTGCCAGTTATGCATGGGACAACAATGAGCAGTTCTTC; CDR3 protein: CASYAWDNNEQFF
V gene: TRBV5-1; D gene: .; J gene: TRBJ1-4; clone size: few; CDR3 DNA: TGCGCCAGCAGCTCCCTGCCTGCAACTAATGAAAAACTGTTTTTT; CDR3 protein: CASSSLPATNEKLFF
V gene: TRBV19; D gene: .; J gene: TRBJ1-1; clone size: few; CDR3 DNA: TGTGCCAGTAGTGGTTGGGGGGCCCATGAAGCTTTCTTT; CDR3 protein: CASSGWGAHEAFF
V gene: TRBV12-3/TRBV12-4; D gene: TRBD2; J gene: TRBJ2-3; clone size: few; CDR3 DNA: TGTGCCAGCAGTGGACTAGCGGAAGATACGCAGTATTTT; CDR3 protein: CASSGLAEDTQYF
V gene: TRBV6-6; D gene: .; J gene: TRBJ2-5; clone size: .; CDR3 DNA: TGTGCCAGCAGTTACACAGAGGGGGTAGGAGAGACCCAGTACTTC; CDR3 protein: CASSYTEGVGETQYF
V gene: TRBV11-2; D gene: TRBD2; J gene: TRBJ2-1; clone size: few; CDR3 DNA: TGTGCCAGCAGCTTAGGCGCGGGACTAGCGACTTACAATGAGCAGTTCTTC; CDR3 protein: CASSLGAGLATYNEQFF
V gene: TRBV2; D gene: .; J gene: TRBJ2-4; clone size: once; CDR3 DNA: TGTGCCAGCAGTGAAGGGGGACTCCTCTTGGACATTCAGTACTTC; CDR3 protein: CASSEGGLLLDIQYF
V gene: TRBV27; D gene: .; J gene: TRBJ2-7; clone size: .; CDR3 DNA: TGTGCCAGCAGTTTGTCTCAGGGTCGAGAGCAGTACTTC; CDR3 protein: CASSLSQGREQYF